The 6 T cell receptor beta chains listed next were all sequenced from one sample in a study of spatial heterogeneity in lung cancer (dated by TCRdb to the late 2010s). General study outcomes and caveats: The number of expanded intratumoral alpha and beta TCRs correlated with the tumor nonsynonymous mutation count.

The time point tag for this specimen amounts to: sample taken at primary tumor resection. Antigen specificity for these receptors is unknown. The library was generated by 5' RACE. Instrument used: NextSeq 500. In TCRdb, the public reads were trimmed at Q25 with fastp and aligned with MiXCR, with productive beta chains retained. Identical CDR3 protein sequences are pooled into one entry, listed with their most common genes and DNA. The sample contains about 6,300 distinct CDR3 sequences, 1% to 1.5% of them found a single time. The ten largest clones add up to about 9.7% of the sample. Source: lung tumor tissue, taken at surgery. The receptors come from a male donor with early-stage non-small cell lung cancer.

This clonotype was detected ten times or more. The rearrangement joins TRBV12-5 to TRBJ2-1; D is perhaps TRBD2 (5 bases). V was cut by 6 bases and J by 8 bases, with 8 bases left in between. CDR1 is LGHNT and CDR2 is FRNRAP in the germline V gene. This CDR3 is 11 amino acids long. CDR3 loop: CASGPSYEQFF. In DNA form, the CDR3 reads TGTGCTAGTGGACCTAGCTATGAGCAGTTCTTC.

This clonotype was seen repeatedly, ten times or more. The rearrangement joins TRBV20-1 to TRBJ1-1; TRBD1 is a possible D gene (5 bases). The CDR3 length is 16 residues. V lost 0 bases, J lost 3 bases, and 17 bases lay in between. CDR1 is DFQATT, CDR2 SNEGSKA, per germline (reference sequence). The CDR3 DNA follows: TGCAGTGCTAGAGATGGTCGTCGAGGAGGGGACACTGAAGCTTTCTTT. It specifies CSARDGRRGGDTEAFF.

In its sample, this clonotype ranks as medium-sized. The genes are TRBV5-8 and TRBJ2-1; the D is unclear. The V end was cut by 4 bases, the J end by 7 bases, with 9 bases between. CDR3 length equals 12 residues. Germline-derived CDR1 and CDR2 are SGHTS and YDEGEE. The CDR3 reads CASSREVNEQFF. The CDR3, as DNA: TGTGCCAGCAGCCGAGAGGTTAATGAGCAGTTCTTC.

The table lists this clonotype with many counts. This sequence joins TRBV11-1 and TRBJ1-1, with TRBD1 as a possible D gene (5 bases). This CDR3 has 14 amino acids. CDR1 and CDR2 from the germline V gene are SGHAT and FQDESV (reference sequence). Trimming cost V 7 bases and J 2 bases, with 14 bases left between them. CDR3 sequence reads: CASTLLGHNTEAFF. The CDR3 DNA sequence: TGTGCCAGCACCCTACTTGGACACAACACTGAAGCTTTCTTT.

There are a few counts of this clonotype. In nucleotides, the CDR3 is TGCAGTGCTTCTAGCGGGGGGGAACGGGAGCAGTTCTTC. Its protein is CSASSGGEREQFF. The genes are TRBV20-1 and TRBJ2-1; TRBD2 matches 12 bases. Per germline, CDR1 DFQATT and CDR2 SNEGSKA (reference sequence). The CDR3 is made up of 13 amino acids. V was pared by 5 bases and J by 10 bases, with 6 bases of the junction left unmatched.

This clonotype was detected many times. The chain has TRBV12-3 or TRBV12-4 and TRBJ1-5; TRBD1 matches 7 bases. The CDR3 length is 17 residues. With V trimmed by 3 bases and J by 4 bases, 12 bases remained unmatched. For the CDR3, the DNA is TGTGCCAGCAGTTTCGAAGCTGGGGGGACAGTAAATCAGCCCCAGCATTTT. Translation: CASSFEAGGTVNQPQHF.